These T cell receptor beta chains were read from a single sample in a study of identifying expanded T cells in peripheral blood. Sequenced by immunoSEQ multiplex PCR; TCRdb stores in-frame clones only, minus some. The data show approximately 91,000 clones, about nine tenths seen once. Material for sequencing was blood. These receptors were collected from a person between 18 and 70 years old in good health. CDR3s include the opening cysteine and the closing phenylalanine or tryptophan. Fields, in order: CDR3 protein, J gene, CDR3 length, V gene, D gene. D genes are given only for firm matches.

CDR3 protein: CASSLSRQGREKLFF
J gene: TRBJ1-4
CDR3 length: 15
V gene: TRBV7-8
D gene: TRBD1

CDR3 protein: CASSPDHGSFEQYF
J gene: TRBJ2-7
CDR3 length: 14
V gene: TRBV7-9
D gene: -

CDR3 protein: CASSFGGTGGLEQFF
J gene: TRBJ2-1
CDR3 length: 15
V gene: TRBV11-1
D gene: TRBD1

CDR3 protein: CASSSLLQGRTEAFF
J gene: TRBJ1-1
CDR3 length: 15
V gene: TRBV9
D gene: -

CDR3 protein: CASSPSGGGTDTQYF
J gene: TRBJ2-3
CDR3 length: 15
V gene: TRBV7-8
D gene: TRBD2

CDR3 protein: CASSPGEGAGEQYF
J gene: TRBJ2-7
CDR3 length: 14
V gene: TRBV4-2
D gene: -

CDR3 protein: CASSRDGEVTEAFF
J gene: TRBJ1-1
CDR3 length: 14
V gene: TRBV6-5
D gene: -

CDR3 protein: CASSQIRQGNQYF
J gene: TRBJ2-4
CDR3 length: 13
V gene: TRBV14
D gene: TRBD1

CDR3 protein: CASSRRGASFNEQFF
J gene: TRBJ2-1
CDR3 length: 15
V gene: TRBV9
D gene: -

CDR3 protein: CASSLLAQGFEQYF
J gene: TRBJ2-7
CDR3 length: 14
V gene: TRBV28
D gene: TRBD1